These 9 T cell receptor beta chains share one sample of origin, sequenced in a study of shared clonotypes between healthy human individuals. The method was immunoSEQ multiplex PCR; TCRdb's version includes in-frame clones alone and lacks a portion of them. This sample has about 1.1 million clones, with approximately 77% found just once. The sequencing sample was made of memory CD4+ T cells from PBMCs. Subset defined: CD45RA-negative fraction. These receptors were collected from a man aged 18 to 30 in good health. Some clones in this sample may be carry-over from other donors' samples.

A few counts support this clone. CDR3: CASSRGQGRNEQYF. CDR3 nucleotides: TGTGCCAGTAGTCGGGGACAGGGAAGGAATGAGCAGTACTTC. The genes are TRBV19 and TRBJ2-7, with TRBD1 matching over 9 bases. This CDR3 comprises 14 residues. The V gene end was trimmed by 5 bases and the J gene end by 7 bases; junction bases not matched to a gene: 9. Germline-derived CDR1 and CDR2 are LNHDA and SQIVND (reference sequence).

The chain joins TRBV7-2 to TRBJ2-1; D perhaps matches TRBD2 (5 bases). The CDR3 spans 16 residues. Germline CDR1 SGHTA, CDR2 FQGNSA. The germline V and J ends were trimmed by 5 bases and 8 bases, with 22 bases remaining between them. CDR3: CASSPTSSIEVDEQFF. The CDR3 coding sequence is TGTGCCAGCAGCCCTACTAGTTCTATCGAGGTCGATGAGCAGTTCTTC.

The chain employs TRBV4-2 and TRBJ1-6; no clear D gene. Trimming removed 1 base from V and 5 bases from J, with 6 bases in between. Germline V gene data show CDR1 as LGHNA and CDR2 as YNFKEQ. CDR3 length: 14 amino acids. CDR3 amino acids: CASSQVQDNSPLHF. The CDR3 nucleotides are TGTGCCAGCAGCCAAGTCCAGGATAATTCACCCCTCCACTTT.

CDR3 DNA: TGTGCCAGCTCACCTCTAAGAGACCGGCGAAACATTCAGTACTTC. This gives the protein CASSPLRDRRNIQYF. The V gene is TRBV18, the J gene TRBJ2-4; D is unresolved. CDR1 is KGHSH and CDR2 is LQKENI in the germline V gene. The V and J ends lost 3 bases and 6 bases respectively, with 15 bases between them. This CDR3 is built from 15 residues.

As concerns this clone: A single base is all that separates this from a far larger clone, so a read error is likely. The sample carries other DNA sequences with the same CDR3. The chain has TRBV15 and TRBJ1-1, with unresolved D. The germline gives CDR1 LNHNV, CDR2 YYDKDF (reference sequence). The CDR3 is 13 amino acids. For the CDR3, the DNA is TGTGCCATGTCTTTTACGGAGAACACTGAGGCTTTCTTT. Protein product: CAMSFTENTEAFF.

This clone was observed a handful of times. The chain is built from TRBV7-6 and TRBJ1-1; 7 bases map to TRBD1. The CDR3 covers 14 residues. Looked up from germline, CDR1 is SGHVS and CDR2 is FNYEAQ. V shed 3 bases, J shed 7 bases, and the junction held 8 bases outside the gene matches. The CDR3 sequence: CASSFGRGQGEAFF. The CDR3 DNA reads TGTGCCAGCAGCTTCGGTAGGGGGCAGGGTGAAGCTTTCTTT.

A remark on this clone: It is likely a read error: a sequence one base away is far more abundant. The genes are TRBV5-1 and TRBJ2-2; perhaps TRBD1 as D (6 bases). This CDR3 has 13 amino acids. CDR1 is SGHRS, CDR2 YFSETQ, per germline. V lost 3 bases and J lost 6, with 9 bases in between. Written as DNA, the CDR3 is TGCGCCAGCAGCTACAGGGTGGCCGGGGAGCTGTTTTTT. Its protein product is CASSYRVAGELFF.

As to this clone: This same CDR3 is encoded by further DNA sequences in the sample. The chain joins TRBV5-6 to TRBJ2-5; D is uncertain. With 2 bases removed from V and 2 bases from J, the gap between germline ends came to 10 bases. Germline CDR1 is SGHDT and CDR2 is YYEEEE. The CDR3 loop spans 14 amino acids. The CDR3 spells CASSLGTVQETQYF. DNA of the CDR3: TGTGCCAGCAGCTTAGGTACGGTACAAGAGACCCAGTACTTC.

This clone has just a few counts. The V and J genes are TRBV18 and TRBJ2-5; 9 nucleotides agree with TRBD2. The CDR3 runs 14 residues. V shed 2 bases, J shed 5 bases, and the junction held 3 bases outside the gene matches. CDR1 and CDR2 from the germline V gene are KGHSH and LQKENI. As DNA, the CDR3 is TGTGCCAGCTCACCAGCTAGCGGGACGGAGACCCAGTACTTC. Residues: CASSPASGTETQYF.